These 5 T cell receptor beta chains share one sample of origin, sequenced in a study of shared T cell receptors in the human thymus. Method: immunoSEQ multiplex PCR; TCRdb's copy keeps in-frame clones and lacks some. This sample has almost 550,000 clones; about 80% occur once, and the top ten carry roughly 0.013%. This sample was shared with a second study, whose subject was human thymus T cells.

Sequencing used thymocytes. Receptors originate from a boy younger than two with a congenital heart defect.

This clone occurred once. J is TRBJ2-1 and V is TRBV29-1; TRBD1 agrees at 7 bases. Trimming cost V 4 bases and J 8 bases; bases outside gene matches: 14. This CDR3 comprises 15 residues. Looked up from germline, CDR1 is SQVTM and CDR2 is ANQGSEA. This CDR3 reads CSVVKRLWQGDEQFF. The CDR3 DNA reads TGCAGCGTTGTGAAAAGGCTGTGGCAGGGGGATGAGCAGTTCTTC.

This chain uses TRBV27 with TRBJ2-7; 7 nucleotides agree with TRBD1. The CDR3 runs 17 residues. The V gene end was trimmed by 3 bases and the J gene end by 3 bases; junction bases not matched to a gene: 14. Per the germline V gene, CDR1 is MNHEY and CDR2 is SMNVEV (reference sequence). Here the CDR3 DNA reads TGTGCCAGCAGTTTGGGGGCCAAGGGGGCCCCAAACTACGAGCAGTACTTC. It translates to CASSLGAKGAPNYEQYF.

The chain recombines TRBV27 with TRBJ1-1, with 9 bases lining up with TRBD1. V was pared by 5 bases and J by 3 bases, with 7 bases of the junction left unmatched. This CDR3 comprises 15 residues. Germline lookup yields CDR1 MNHEY and CDR2 SMNVEV (reference sequence). The CDR3 reads CASSPRTGVYTEAFF. DNA for the CDR3: TGTGCCAGCAGTCCCAGGACAGGGGTGTACACTGAAGCTTTCTTT.

V and J are TRBV6-1 and TRBJ1-1; no firm D call. The germline V and J ends were trimmed by 3 bases and 7 bases, with 15 bases remaining between them. The germline V gene has CDR1 MNHNS and CDR2 SASEGT. This CDR3 spans 14 amino acids. The CDR3 bases are TGTGCCAGCAGTGAGCCGGCGGGGAAGGGTGAAGCTTTCTTT. Encoded protein: CASSEPAGKGEAFF.

This chain's CDR3 is CSVQLSSGNTIYF. The CDR3 DNA is TGCAGCGTCCAACTGAGCTCTGGAAACACCATATATTTT. This chain connects TRBV29-1 to TRBJ1-3; no clear D. Germline CDR1 and CDR2: SQVTM and ANQGSEA. V lost 6 bases and J 0 bases, leaving 9 bases between the germline ends. The CDR3 runs to 13 residues.